Each of the 6 T cell receptor beta chains below was sequenced from the same sample in a study of cytomegalovirus exposure and HLA in healthy donors. The PCR used 60 Vbeta and 13 Jbeta primers. Sequencing used immunoSEQ multiplex PCR; TCRdb keeps in-frame clones, though not all of them. The data show fewer than 150,000 clones, around 85% seen once. Sequenced: PBMCs. Source of these receptors: a woman aged 25 to 39 in good health and CMV-seropositive.

The count of this clone is one. The chain combines TRBV28 with TRBJ2-5; D remains unclear. The DNA end lines up better with TRBJ2-7; the J call may be wrong. The germline CDR1 and CDR2 sequences are MDHEN and SYDVKM. The length of the CDR3 is 14 residues. CDR3 region: CASSLYRRSYEQYF. In DNA form, the CDR3 reads TGTGCCAGCAGTTTATATCGTCGGTCCTACGAGCAGTACTTC.

This clone showed up just a few times. The chain has TRBV27 and TRBJ1-4; tentative D call: TRBD1 (5 bases). CDR3 length equals 14 residues. In germline, CDR1 is MNHEY, CDR2 SMNVEV (reference sequence). The V gene lost 3 bases and the J gene lost 1 base, with 6 bases spanning the gap. The CDR3 DNA is TGTGCCAGCAGTTTCGGGGGAACTAATGAAAAACTGTTTTTT. As protein: CASSFGGTNEKLFF.

The chain recombines TRBV6-1 with TRBJ2-7; tentative D call: TRBD1 (6 bases). The CDR3 is 13 amino acids. CDR1 and CDR2 (germline): MNHNS, SASEGT. The ends were cut back, 6 bases at V and 2 bases at J, with 11 bases in the middle. CDR3 loop: CASSSGVTYEQYF. In DNA form, the CDR3 reads TGTGCCAGCAGCTCAGGGGTAACCTACGAGCAGTACTTC.

J is TRBJ2-1 and V is TRBV6-1; maybe TRBD1 (6 bases). The CDR3 contains 13 residues. Looked up from germline, CDR1 is MNHNS and CDR2 is SASEGT. The CDR3 nucleotides read TGTGCTTCAGACCGGGACAACTACAATGAGCAGTTCTTC. This translates into CASDRDNYNEQFF.

The chain employs TRBV2 and TRBJ2-2; 9 bases match TRBD2. Germline V lookup: CDR1 SNHLY, CDR2 FYNNEI. V lost 6 bases and J lost 7; bases outside the gene matches: 12. This CDR3 is built from 16 residues. The DNA of the CDR3 is TGTGCCAGCAGACCCTCGGCGGGAGGGCTTAACGGGGAGCTGTTTTTT. It is translated as CASRPSAGGLNGELFF.

This chain connects TRBV15 to TRBJ2-3, with 13 bases that match TRBD2. Germline assignment: CDR1 LNHNV and CDR2 YYDKDF (reference sequence). Trimming took 5 bases from V and 1 from J; bases not matched to a gene: 3. The CDR3 runs to 16 residues. The CDR3 sequence is CATSEGLAGGTDTQYF. CDR3 nucleotides: TGTGCCACCAGCGAAGGACTAGCGGGAGGCACAGATACGCAGTATTTT.